This TCR beta chain is from a study of blood T cell repertoires in COVID-19. Which cohort a participant joined came from the clinical history participants gave. Using immunoSEQ multiplex PCR, the repertoire was profiled, and TCRdb retains in-frame clones only, with some absent. This table has approximately 260,000 clones, approximately 84% appearing once. This receptor was obtained from a woman in her 50s who had been exposed to COVID-19. The material sequenced was PBMCs or T cells enriched from blood (not recorded which).

The CDR3 sequence: CASSAGTGNQPQHF. DNA for the CDR3: TGTGCCAGCAGCGCGGGGACAGGCAATCAGCCCCAGCATTTT. The chain joins TRBV9 to TRBJ1-5; 7 bases line up with TRBD1. This CDR3 comprises 14 residues. Germline V gene data show CDR1 as SGDLS and CDR2 as YYNGEE. The trim removed 3 bases at V and 2 bases at J, leaving 2 bases unmatched.